Shown below are 2 T cell receptor beta chains from a single sample sequenced in a study of post-analysis software for immune sequencing data. Overall study results and limits: Roughly five TRBV segments were significantly more frequent in patients than in controls. TRBV5-6, TRBV5-1 and TRBV20-1 were among these segments.

Their antigens remain unidentified. Unique molecular identifiers had been added to the TCR beta cDNA libraries. One entry per CDR3 protein results from TCRdb running MiXCR on the PCR reads. Of about 200,000 distinct CDR3 sequences listed, approximately 30% are singletons. The material sequenced was blood. All receptors derive from a girl younger than 18 with multiple sclerosis.

The chain combines TRBV20-1 with TRBJ2-3; D may match TRBD1 or TRBD2 (5 bases each). CDR3 length equals 13 residues. Deletions cut 3 bases from V and 6 bases from J, with 13 bases between. Germline CDR1 and CDR2: DFQATT and SNEGSKA (reference sequence). The CDR3 reads CSARGTHGDTQYF. CDR3 in DNA: TGCAGTGCTAGGGGGACCCACGGGGATACGCAGTATTTT.

This clonotype was counted ten times or more. The rearrangement uses TRBV7-3 and TRBJ2-1; D is uncertain. Germline V gives CDR1 SGHTA, CDR2 FQGTGA. V was cut by 4 bases and J by 3 bases, with 13 bases left in between. The CDR3 length is 15 residues. The CDR3 here is CASSSVGTGYNEQFF. CDR3 sequence (DNA): TGTGCCAGCAGCTCGGTAGGAACGGGCTACAATGAGCAGTTCTTC.